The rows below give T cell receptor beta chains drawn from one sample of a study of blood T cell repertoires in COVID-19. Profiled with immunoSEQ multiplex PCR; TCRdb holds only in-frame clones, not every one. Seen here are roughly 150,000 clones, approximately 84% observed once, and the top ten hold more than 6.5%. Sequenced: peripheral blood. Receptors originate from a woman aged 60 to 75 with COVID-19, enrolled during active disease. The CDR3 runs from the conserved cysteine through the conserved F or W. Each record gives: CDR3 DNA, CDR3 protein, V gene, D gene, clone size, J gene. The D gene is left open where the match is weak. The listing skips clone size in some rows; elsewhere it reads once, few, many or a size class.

CDR3 DNA: TGTGCCAGCAGCCAATATAGCAATCAGCCCCAGCATTTT; CDR3 protein: CASSQYSNQPQHF; V gene: TRBV14; D gene: -; clone size: -; J gene: TRBJ1-5
CDR3 DNA: TGTGCCAGCAGCTTGGGTACCTTTAGCGGGAGGGACTACGAGCAGTACTTC; CDR3 protein: CASSLGTFSGRDYEQYF; V gene: TRBV5-4; D gene: TRBD2; clone size: -; J gene: TRBJ2-7
CDR3 DNA: TGCAGCGTTTTCCGGGACACGGGTTCGACTTTCTTT; CDR3 protein: CSVFRDTGSTFF; V gene: TRBV29-1; D gene: -; clone size: -; J gene: TRBJ1-1
CDR3 DNA: TGCGCCAGCAGCTTGGTCAGGGGTTCGAACACCGGGGAGCTGTTTTTT; CDR3 protein: CASSLVRGSNTGELFF; V gene: TRBV5-1; D gene: -; clone size: -; J gene: TRBJ2-2
CDR3 DNA: TGTGCCAGCACGCAGGGATGGTTTGAAAAACTGTTTTTT; CDR3 protein: CASTQGWFEKLFF; V gene: TRBV28; D gene: -; clone size: few; J gene: TRBJ1-4
CDR3 DNA: TGTGCCAGCTCACCAACAGAGCGGGCACAGAGCTATGGCTACACCTTC; CDR3 protein: CASSPTERAQSYGYTF; V gene: TRBV18; D gene: -; clone size: -; J gene: TRBJ1-2
CDR3 DNA: TGTGCCTGGCTAAGAGGCCTAGCGGGGGGGCCCGGGGAGCTGTTTTTT; CDR3 protein: CAWLRGLAGGPGELFF; V gene: TRBV30; D gene: TRBD2; clone size: -; J gene: TRBJ2-2
CDR3 DNA: TGTGCCAGCTCACCACCGAAGGGACAGGGGGTAGTCGGATATAGCTACACCTTC; CDR3 protein: CASSPPKGQGVVGYSYTF; V gene: TRBV18; D gene: TRBD1; clone size: -; J gene: TRBJ1-2
CDR3 DNA: TGTGCCAGTAGTATAGAACGGTTCAATCAGCCCCAGCATTTT; CDR3 protein: CASSIERFNQPQHF; V gene: TRBV19; D gene: -; clone size: -; J gene: TRBJ1-5
CDR3 DNA: TGTGCCAGCAGTTCTCCCATTCTTGCGGGATCCTACAATGAGCAGTTCTTC; CDR3 protein: CASSSPILAGSYNEQFF; V gene: TRBV27; D gene: -; clone size: -; J gene: TRBJ2-1
CDR3 DNA: TGCGCCAGCAGCCACTCACAGGGTTTCCTAGCCAAAAACATTCAGTACTTC; CDR3 protein: CASSHSQGFLAKNIQYF; V gene: TRBV5-1; D gene: -; clone size: -; J gene: TRBJ2-4
CDR3 DNA: TGTGCCAGCAGTGAACTCGGCAGGGGGAGCACTGAAGCTTTCTTT; CDR3 protein: CASSELGRGSTEAFF; V gene: TRBV6-1; D gene: TRBD1; clone size: -; J gene: TRBJ1-1
CDR3 DNA: TGTGCCAGCAGCGTAGAGGGCGGGAGCTCCTACAATGAGCAGTTCTTC; CDR3 protein: CASSVEGGSSYNEQFF; V gene: TRBV9; D gene: TRBD2; clone size: -; J gene: TRBJ2-1
CDR3 DNA: TGTGCCAGCAGACTAAATTCACCCCTCCACTTT; CDR3 protein: CASRLNSPLHF; V gene: TRBV2; D gene: -; clone size: -; J gene: TRBJ1-6
CDR3 DNA: TGTGCCAGCAGTACAGGGTTCATATATGGCTACACCTTC; CDR3 protein: CASSTGFIYGYTF; V gene: TRBV6-5; D gene: -; clone size: -; J gene: TRBJ1-2
CDR3 DNA: TGTGCCACCAGCAGAGCCGGGACAGGGGATCAGCCCCAGCATTTT; CDR3 protein: CATSRAGTGDQPQHF; V gene: TRBV15; D gene: TRBD1; clone size: -; J gene: TRBJ1-5
CDR3 DNA: TGCAGCGTTGAATGGGCAGGGCTCAGCTCCTACAATGAGCAGTTCTTC; CDR3 protein: CSVEWAGLSSYNEQFF; V gene: TRBV29-1; D gene: -; clone size: -; J gene: TRBJ2-1
CDR3 DNA: TGTGCCAGCAGCGAGGGCGCAGGGAGGGGGCAGCCCCAGCATTTT; CDR3 protein: CASSEGAGRGQPQHF; V gene: TRBV5-5; D gene: -; clone size: -; J gene: TRBJ1-5
CDR3 DNA: TGTGCCAGCAGCCTCCCGGACAGGGTTGCAGAAAAACTGTTTTTT; CDR3 protein: CASSLPDRVAEKLFF; V gene: TRBV6-5; D gene: TRBD1; clone size: -; J gene: TRBJ1-4
CDR3 DNA: TGTGCCAGCAGCGTAGGACAGGGGCCCACCGGGGAGCTGTTTTTT; CDR3 protein: CASSVGQGPTGELFF; V gene: TRBV9; D gene: TRBD1; clone size: -; J gene: TRBJ2-2
CDR3 DNA: TGTGCCAGTAGTCGGACAGGTGACGGGACTGAAGCTTTCTTT; CDR3 protein: CASSRTGDGTEAFF; V gene: TRBV19; D gene: TRBD1; clone size: -; J gene: TRBJ1-1
CDR3 DNA: TGTGCCAGCAGGTGGACAGGGCGGGATAATCAGCCCCAGCATTTT; CDR3 protein: CASRWTGRDNQPQHF; V gene: TRBV27; D gene: TRBD1; clone size: -; J gene: TRBJ1-5
CDR3 DNA: TGCGCCAGCAGTGAGAGCGTGGATTCACCCCTCCACTTT; CDR3 protein: CASSESVDSPLHF; V gene: TRBV10-2; D gene: -; clone size: -; J gene: TRBJ1-6
CDR3 DNA: TGTGCCAGCAGCTTAGCCGTAACCGGGACTAGCGGGAGTCGAAACGAGCAGTACTTC; CDR3 protein: CASSLAVTGTSGSRNEQYF; V gene: TRBV7-9; D gene: TRBD2; clone size: -; J gene: TRBJ2-7
CDR3 DNA: TGTGCCAGCAGTTCCCGCCAACACGTGTTGATCGGGGAGCTGTTTTTT; CDR3 protein: CASSSRQHVLIGELFF; V gene: TRBV27; D gene: -; clone size: -; J gene: TRBJ2-2
CDR3 DNA: TGTGCCAGTAGAGAAACAGGGGGGAACACTGAAGCTTTCTTT; CDR3 protein: CASRETGGNTEAFF; V gene: TRBV19; D gene: TRBD1; clone size: -; J gene: TRBJ1-1
CDR3 DNA: TGTGCCAGCCGGGACAGTAATGAAAAACTGTTTTTT; CDR3 protein: CASRDSNEKLFF; V gene: TRBV2; D gene: TRBD1; clone size: -; J gene: TRBJ1-4